The 15 T cell receptor beta chains below come from one sample, sequenced in a study of beta chain features in type 1 diabetes. Expressed TCRB transcripts were sequenced after all isolated RNA was converted to cDNA. Data came from immunoSEQ multiplex PCR; TCRdb stores just in-frame clones and leaves some out. The sample has 600,000 to 650,000 clones; about 14% are singletons. The specimen sequenced was naive CD4+ T cells from blood. The receptors were gathered from a man aged 18 to 35 in good health.

J is TRBJ2-7 and V is TRBV19; D remains unclear. Germline CDR1 reads LNHDA; CDR2 reads SQIVND (reference sequence). Trimming left V 6 bases short and J 3 bases short, with 12 bases between. CDR3 length: 13 residues. CDR3 sequence reads: CASSNPLNYEQYF. Here the CDR3 DNA reads TGTGCCAGTAGCAACCCTCTCAACTACGAGCAGTACTTC.

V gene TRBV27 combines with J gene TRBJ2-2; 7 nucleotides align to TRBD1. The germline gives CDR1 MNHEY, CDR2 SMNVEV (reference sequence). This CDR3 is built from 14 residues. Losses at the gene ends were 7 bases for V and 6 bases for J; bases not matched to a gene: 8. CDR3 nucleotides: TGTGCCAGCACCGGGGACAGCCGATCCGGGGAGCTGTTTTTT. Encoded protein: CASTGDSRSGELFF.

Notes on this clone: At the DNA level, this CDR3 is encoded by other sequences in the same sample as well. The chain employs TRBV20-1 and TRBJ1-3; D not resolved. Germline assignment: CDR1 DFQATT and CDR2 SNEGSKA (reference sequence). Deletions cut 2 bases from V and 4 bases from J, with 3 bases between. The CDR3 contains 11 residues. CDR3 residues: CSARTGNTIYF. CDR3 DNA: TGCAGTGCTAGAACAGGAAACACCATATATTTT.

This rearrangement joins TRBV6-1 to TRBJ1-4, with D possibly being TRBD1 (6 bases). Germline V gene lookup returns CDR1 MNHNS and CDR2 SASEGT. With 10 bases removed from V and 5 bases from J, the gap between germline ends came to 17 bases. CDR3 length: 14 amino acids. The CDR3, as DNA: TGTGCCACCGCAGCCGGGACAAGAAATGAAAAACTGTTTTTT. Translated, it gives CATAAGTRNEKLFF.

This clone was observed a handful of times. The chain links TRBV5-5 to TRBJ2-3; D perhaps matches TRBD2 (6 bases). Trimming removed 2 bases at V and 2 bases at J, with 12 bases between. Looked up from germline, CDR1 is SGHKS and CDR2 is YYEKEE (reference sequence). CDR3 length: 15 residues. CDR3 in amino acids: CASSLSGAFTDTQYF. The CDR3 bases are TGTGCCAGCAGCTTATCGGGAGCCTTCACAGATACGCAGTATTTT. Supplemented by reference TRBV5-5 and TRBJ2-3, the full variable domain reads DAGVTQSPTHLIKTRGQQVTLRCSPISGHKSVSWYQQVLGQGPQFIFQYYEKEERGRGNFPDRFSARQFPNYSSELNVNALLLGDSALYLCASSLSGAFTDTQYFGPGTRLTVL.

In this sample, this clone turned up a few times. The chain links TRBV5-6 to TRBJ1-4; D not resolved. The CDR3 has 14 residues. V was cut by 3 bases and J by 1 base, with 7 bases left in between. The V gene's germline CDR1 is SGHDT and CDR2 YYEEEE. The CDR3 DNA reads as TGTGCCAGCAGCTCACACTTAACTAATGAAAAACTGTTTTTT. As protein: CASSSHLTNEKLFF.

The chain joins TRBV6-1 to TRBJ2-3; D tentatively fits TRBD1 or TRBD2 (5 bases each). The germline V gene has CDR1 MNHNS and CDR2 SASEGT. V was clipped by 4 bases and J by 3 bases, with 14 bases between them. This CDR3 spans 15 amino acids. CDR3 in DNA: TGTGCCAGCAGTGGAGGGGCGGTTGGGACAGATACGCAGTATTTT. Protein: CASSGGAVGTDTQYF.

This clone was detected only a few times. V usage is TRBV19 and J usage is TRBJ2-6; D gene unclear. Germline assignment: CDR1 LNHDA and CDR2 SQIVND (reference sequence). Trimming took off 0 bases at V and 7 bases at J, with 13 bases between the two ends. The length of the CDR3 is 16 residues. The CDR3 protein is CASSIDLPGIANVLTF. DNA of the CDR3: TGTGCCAGTAGTATAGATCTTCCCGGAATCGCCAACGTCCTGACTTTC.

This clone was observed a handful of times. The chain combines TRBV4-3 with TRBJ1-6; maybe TRBD1 (5 bases). Trimming removed 0 bases at V and 8 bases at J, with 5 bases between. Germline CDR1 reads LGHNA; CDR2 reads YSLEER. The CDR3 totals 13 residues. DNA for the CDR3: TGCGCCAGCAGCCAAGAAGGGGATTCACCCCTCCACTTT. Its protein is CASSQEGDSPLHF.

V is TRBV30 and J is TRBJ2-6, with D perhaps being TRBD1 or TRBD2 (5 bases each). This CDR3 has 16 amino acids. V shed 3 bases and J shed 0 bases, with 12 bases lying between them. CDR1 GTSNPN and CDR2 SVGIG come from the germline V gene (reference sequence). The CDR3 reads CAWRGRGVSGANVLTF. The CDR3, as DNA: TGTGCCTGGAGGGGGAGAGGGGTCTCTGGGGCCAACGTCCTGACTTTC.

This clone was seen a handful of times. This chain connects TRBV27 to TRBJ2-1; 11 positions match TRBD1. This CDR3 is built from 19 residues. V lost 4 bases, J lost 5 bases, and 16 bases stayed unmatched. Germline CDR1 reads MNHEY; CDR2 reads SMNVEV (reference sequence). CDR3 loop: CASSSGAPHGTGGHNEQFF. The CDR3 DNA is TGTGCCAGCAGTTCAGGCGCTCCCCACGGGACAGGGGGGCACAATGAGCAGTTCTTC.

This clone was seen a few times. V usage is TRBV29-1 and J usage is TRBJ2-7, with D perhaps TRBD1 (6 bases). With 7 bases removed from V and 9 bases from J, the gap between germline ends came to 19 bases. The CDR3 consists of 12 residues. Germline-derived CDR1 and CDR2 are SQVTM and ANQGSEA. In DNA, the CDR3 is TGCAGCGGCGAACTGACACAGGGTGGGCAGTACTTC. Amino acids: CSGELTQGGQYF.

This clone came up a few times. The CDR3 nucleotides are TGTGCCAGCACCGGAAAACTGTTTTTT. This gives the protein CASTGKLFF. The V call is TRBV7-2, the J call TRBJ1-4; D ambiguous. CDR3 length: 9 amino acids. V lost 7 bases and J 10 bases, leaving 4 bases between the germline ends. In germline, CDR1 is SGHTA, CDR2 FQGNSA.

This clone has just a few counts. J is TRBJ1-5 and V is TRBV4-1, with TRBD1 matching over 9 bases. This CDR3 has 19 amino acids. V lost 1 base to trimming and J lost 0 bases; unmatched junction nucleotides: 10. Looked up from germline, CDR1 is MGHRA and CDR2 is YSYEKL. CDR3 DNA: TGCGCCAGCAGCCAAGGGGGGGGACAGGGTACGGATAGCAATCAGCCCCAGCATTTT. Residues: CASSQGGGQGTDSNQPQHF.

The V and J genes are TRBV5-1 and TRBJ1-6; tentative D call: TRBD1 (6 bases). Germline CDR1 reads SGHRS; CDR2 reads YFSETQ. The ends were cut back, 4 bases at V and 0 bases at J, with 11 bases in the middle. CDR3 length: 16 amino acids. For the CDR3, the DNA is TGCGCCAGCAGCAAAGGACAGACCTCCTATAATTCACCCCTCCACTTT. Its protein product is CASSKGQTSYNSPLHF.